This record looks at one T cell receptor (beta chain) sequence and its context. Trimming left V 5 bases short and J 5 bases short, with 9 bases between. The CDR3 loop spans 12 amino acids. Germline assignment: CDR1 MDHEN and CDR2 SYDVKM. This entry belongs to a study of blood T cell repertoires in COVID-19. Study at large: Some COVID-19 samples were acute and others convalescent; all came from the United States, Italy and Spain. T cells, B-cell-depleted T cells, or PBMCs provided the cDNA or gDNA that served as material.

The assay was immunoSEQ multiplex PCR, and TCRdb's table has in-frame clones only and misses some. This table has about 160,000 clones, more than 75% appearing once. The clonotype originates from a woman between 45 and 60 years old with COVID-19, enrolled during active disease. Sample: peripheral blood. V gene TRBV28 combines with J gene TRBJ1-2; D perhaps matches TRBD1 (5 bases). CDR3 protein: CASSREGYGYTF. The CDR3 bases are TGTGCCAGCAGTCGGGAGGGGTATGGCTACACCTTC.